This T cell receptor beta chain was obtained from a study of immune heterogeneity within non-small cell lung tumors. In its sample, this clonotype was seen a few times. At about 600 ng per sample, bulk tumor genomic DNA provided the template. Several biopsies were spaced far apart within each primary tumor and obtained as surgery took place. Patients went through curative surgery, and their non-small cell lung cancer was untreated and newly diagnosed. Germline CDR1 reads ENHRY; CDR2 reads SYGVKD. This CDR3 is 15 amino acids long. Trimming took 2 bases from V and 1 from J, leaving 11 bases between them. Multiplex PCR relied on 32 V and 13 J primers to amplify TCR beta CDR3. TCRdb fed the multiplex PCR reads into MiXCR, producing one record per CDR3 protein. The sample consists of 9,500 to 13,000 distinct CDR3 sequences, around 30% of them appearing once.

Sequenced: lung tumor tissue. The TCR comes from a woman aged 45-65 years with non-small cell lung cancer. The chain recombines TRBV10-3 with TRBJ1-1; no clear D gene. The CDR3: CAISEPNIRNTEAFF. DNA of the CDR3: TGTGCCATCAGTGAGCCCAACATTCGGAACACTGAAGCTTTCTTT.